This TCR beta chain was recovered during a study of cytomegalovirus exposure and HLA in healthy donors. Study results and limitations: A further, later analysis showed that HLA-associated TCR beta chains (compared with equally common others) were more clonally expanded.

Germline trimming cut 6 bases from V and 2 bases from J; bases unmatched to any gene: 1. The germline gives CDR1 MNHNS, CDR2 SASEGT. The CDR3 contains 14 residues. A remark on this clone: The antigen is undetermined.

Researchers ran the PCR with 60 Vbeta and 13 Jbeta primers. TCRdb keeps only in-frame clones here, not all; method: immunoSEQ multiplex PCR. The table lists tens of thousands of clones, about 64% of them singletons. Donors were ostensibly healthy at sampling, although undocumented immune exposures were probable. Material for sequencing was PBMCs. J is TRBJ2-6 and V is TRBV6-1, with 7 bases identical to TRBD1. The receptor was isolated from a male donor in good health and CMV-seropositive. CDR3 bases: TGTGCCAGCAGCGGGACAGCTGGGGCCAACGTCCTGACTTTC. It codes for CASSGTAGANVLTF.